These T cell receptor beta chains were read from a single sample in a study of cytomegalovirus exposure and HLA in healthy donors. The assay was immunoSEQ multiplex PCR, and TCRdb's table has in-frame clones only and misses some. In the table there are 95,000 to 130,000 clones, around three quarters of which are singletons. Sequenced: PBMCs. The receptor source for this set is a man aged 25-45 years in good health and CMV-seropositive. Each CDR3 is given with its conserved first and last residue. A D gene is named only where the DNA matches it firmly. Not all rows give a size; the values are once, few, many and, for expanded clones, a class.

abundance,v_gene,j_gene,d_gene,CDR3aa,CDR3nt
.,TRBV7-3,TRBJ2-3,TRBD2,CASSSGTSGITQYF,TGTGCCAGCAGCTCCGGGACTAGCGGGATTACGCAGTATTTT
.,TRBV29-1,TRBJ2-1,TRBD1,CSARGLSYNEQFF,TGCAGCGCCAGGGGGTTGTCCTACAATGAGCAGTTCTTC
.,TRBV4-1,TRBJ1-5,TRBD1,CASSQGLDREIISNQPQHF,TGCGCCAGCAGCCAAGGCCTAGACAGGGAGATAATAAGCAATCAGCCCCAGCATTTT
once,TRBV7-8,TRBJ2-1,.,CASSPTRGEQFF,TGTGCCAGCAGCCCTACCCGCGGCGAGCAGTTCTTC
.,TRBV5-8,TRBJ2-7,.,CASSLRGARDYEQYF,TGTGCCAGCAGCTTGCGCGGGGCCCGTGACTACGAGCAGTACTTC
.,TRBV5-1,TRBJ2-3,TRBD2,CASSLGASGPTDTQYF,TGCGCCAGCAGCTTGGGGGCTAGCGGCCCCACAGATACGCAGTATTTT
few,TRBV27,TRBJ1-2,.,CASSASTGEKGHGYTF,TGTGCCAGCAGTGCCTCGACCGGGGAAAAAGGGCATGGCTACACCTTC
.,TRBV21-1,TRBJ2-2,.,CASSSVSSGGNTGELFF,TGTGCCAGCAGCTCCGTGTCCAGCGGGGGGAACACCGGGGAGCTGTTTTTT
.,TRBV5-1,TRBJ2-7,TRBD1,CASSLGRGGQGWTYEQYF,TGCGCCAGCAGCTTGGGCCGAGGAGGACAGGGTTGGACCTACGAGCAGTACTTC
.,TRBV28,TRBJ1-4,TRBD1,CASSRTGGNNEKLFF,TGTGCCAGTTCGAGGACAGGGGGGAATAATGAAAAACTGTTTTTT
.,TRBV28,TRBJ2-7,.,CASRGSSYEQYF,TGTGCCTCCCGGGGAAGCTCCTACGAGCAGTACTTC